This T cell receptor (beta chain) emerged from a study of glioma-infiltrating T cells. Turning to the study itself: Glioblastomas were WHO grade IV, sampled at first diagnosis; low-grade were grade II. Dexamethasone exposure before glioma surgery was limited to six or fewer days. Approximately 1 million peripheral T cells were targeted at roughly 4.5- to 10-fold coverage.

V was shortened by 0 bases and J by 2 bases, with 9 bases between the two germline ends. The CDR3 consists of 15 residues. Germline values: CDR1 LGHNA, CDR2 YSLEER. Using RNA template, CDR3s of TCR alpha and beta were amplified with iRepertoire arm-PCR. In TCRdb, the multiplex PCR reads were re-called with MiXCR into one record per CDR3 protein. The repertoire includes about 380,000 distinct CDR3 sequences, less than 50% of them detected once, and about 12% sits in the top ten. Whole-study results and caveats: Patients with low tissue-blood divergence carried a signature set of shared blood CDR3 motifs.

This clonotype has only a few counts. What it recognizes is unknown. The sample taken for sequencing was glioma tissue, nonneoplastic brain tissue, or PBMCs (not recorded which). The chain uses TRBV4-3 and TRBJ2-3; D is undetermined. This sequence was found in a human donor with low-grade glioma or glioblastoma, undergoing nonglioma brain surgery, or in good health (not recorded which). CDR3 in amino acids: CASSQDRSDTDTQYF. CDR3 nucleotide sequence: TGCGCCAGCAGCCAAGATCGAAGCGACACAGATACGCAGTATTTT.